This TCR beta chain appears in the sequencing data of a study of cytomegalovirus exposure and HLA in healthy donors. Both 60 Vbeta primers and 13 Jbeta primers went into the PCR. This table comes from immunoSEQ multiplex PCR, and its TCRdb copy is limited to in-frame clones, with some not included. The sample includes 100,000 to 120,000 clones, roughly 73% of them seen just once. This CDR3 has 16 residues. The germline CDR1 and CDR2 sequences are SGHKS and YYEKEE (reference sequence). Unmatched junction bases numbered 8, after V lost 3 bases and J lost 3 bases. Points from the study as a whole: A highly shared variant cluster was judged a likely technical artifact. Most CMV-associated TCR beta chains appeared HLA-restricted in a later analysis. As a later analysis showed, a missense DCLRE1C variant was linked to trimming of TCR beta V- and J-genes. Some V segments, TRBV6-2 and TRBV6-3 among them, were indistinguishable and were therefore excluded.

Note on this clone: Antigen unknown.

Sequenced input: PBMCs. This chain joins TRBV5-5 and TRBJ2-7; 11 bases fit TRBD2. This TCR derives from a woman between 40 and 50 years old in good health and CMV-seropositive. The CDR3 DNA follows: TGTGCCAGCAGCTGGATGCTAGCGGGGGGTTTCTACGAGCAGTACTTC. Its protein product is CASSWMLAGGFYEQYF.